These 5 T cell receptor beta chains share one sample of origin, sequenced in a study of neoadjuvant anti-PD-1 for oral cavity cancer. Produced via immunoSEQ multiplex PCR; TCRdb's table is partial and in-frame only. The sample includes roughly 68,000 clones, 86% of them seen just once. The sample's time point: after neoadjuvant nivolumab, at surgical resection. The sample here was PBMCs, taken after nivolumab (anti-PD-1) treatment. The receptor source for this set is a person aged 35-79 years with oral cavity squamous cell carcinoma.

The chain links TRBV11-2 to TRBJ2-3; D might be TRBD1 (5 bases). The CDR3 has 14 amino acids. Germline V gives CDR1 SGHAT, CDR2 FQNNGV. Trimming took off 1 base at V and 5 bases at J, with 10 bases between the two ends. In DNA, the CDR3 is TGTGCCAGCAGCTTAGGGACACCGAGAGATACGCAGTATTTT. Translation: CASSLGTPRDTQYF.

The chain recombines TRBV18 with TRBJ2-1; maybe TRBD2 (5 bases). V was pared by 2 bases and J by 9 bases, with 11 bases between. This CDR3 is 13 amino acids long. Looked up from germline, CDR1 is KGHSH and CDR2 is LQKENI. The CDR3 DNA sequence: TGTGCCAGCTCACCAGTGGCTAGCAGTGAGCAGTTCTTC. The encoded protein is CASSPVASSEQFF.

This clone turned up a few times. This chain links TRBV30 with TRBJ2-3, with 8 bases lining up with TRBD2. V lost 1 base to trimming and J lost 1 base; unmatched junction nucleotides: 7. The CDR3 length is 16 residues. The germline CDR1 and CDR2 sequences are GTSNPN and SVGIG (reference sequence). The CDR3 DNA follows: TGTGCCTGGAGTGGGTCGGGTAGCGGGGGCACAGATACGCAGTATTTT. Protein: CAWSGSGSGGTDTQYF.

This rearrangement joins TRBV9 to TRBJ2-7; D may be TRBD2 (6 bases). V lost 1 base to trimming and J lost 4 bases, with 15 bases between them. The CDR3 has 15 residues. Germline CDR1 SGDLS, CDR2 YYNGEE. CDR3 nucleotide sequence: TGTGCCAGCAGCGTAAGCGCCAGCAGCGGGTACGAGCAGTACTTC. The encoded protein is CASSVSASSGYEQYF.

This clone was detected only a few times. The chain carries TRBV27 and TRBJ2-2, with TRBD1 matching over 8 bases. From germline, CDR1 is MNHEY and CDR2 SMNVEV (reference sequence). The CDR3 totals 17 residues. Trimming at V came to 7 bases and at J to 5 bases, leaving 15 bases not matched to a gene. The CDR3 reads CASTPITPGGLTGELFF. In DNA form, the CDR3 reads TGTGCCAGCACCCCCATTACTCCAGGGGGCTTGACCGGGGAGCTGTTTTTT.